These T cell receptor beta chains were read from a single sample in a study of OX40 agonist ivuxolimab in advanced cancers. TCRdb's copy holds only in-frame clones and misses some; the assay was immunoSEQ multiplex PCR. The sample carries around 20,000 clones, about 70% recorded once. Specimen: CD4+ or CD8+ T cells sorted from blood, collected in a trial of the OX40 agonist ivuxolimab. The receptors shown here come from an adult with an advanced solid tumor such as melanoma, head and neck, liver or kidney cancer. CDR3s include the opening cysteine and the closing phenylalanine or tryptophan. A D gene is named only where the DNA matches it firmly. Part of the rows lack a size; the others show once, few, many or a class for expanded clones.

cdr3_length,d_call,v_call,j_call,clone_size,cdr3_nt,cdr3_aa
12,NA,TRBV7-9,TRBJ2-2,NA,TGTGCCAGCAGACCGTGGAACGGGGAGCTGTTTTTT,CASRPWNGELFF
14,NA,TRBV27,TRBJ1-2,NA,TGTGCCAGCAGTTATATAGGGAATTCCCCTGGCTACACCTTC,CASSYIGNSPGYTF
12,TRBD2,TRBV7-6,TRBJ2-3,NA,TGTGCCAGCAGCCGGGGGGCAGATACGCAGTATTTT,CASSRGADTQYF
14,TRBD2,TRBV9,TRBJ2-5,NA,TGTGCCAGCAGCGTAGAGGGAGGGGCGGAGACCCAGTACTTC,CASSVEGGAETQYF
15,NA,TRBV28,TRBJ2-7,NA,TGTGCCAGCAGTACATTGCCGGGACCCTCGTCCGAGCAGTACTTC,CASSTLPGPSSEQYF
11,TRBD1,TRBV25-1,TRBJ2-1,NA,TGTGCCATACAGGGGTGGAATGAGCAGTTCTTC,CAIQGWNEQFF
16,TRBD1,TRBV5-1,TRBJ2-7,few,TGCGCCAGCAGCTTCGCAGGGGGTGTCTCATCCTACGAGCAGTACTTC,CASSFAGGVSSYEQYF
16,NA,TRBV6-6,TRBJ1-4,NA,TGTGCCAGCAGTTATTCCATCAGGGATTTGGAAGAAAAACTGTTTTTT,CASSYSIRDLEEKLFF
17,NA,TRBV28,TRBJ2-2,NA,TGTGCCAGCACCGACTTCGGGGTCCGGGTTAACACCGGGGAGCTGTTTTTT,CASTDFGVRVNTGELFF
11,NA,TRBV28,TRBJ2-3,NA,TGTGCCAGCAGTTTAGGGGGTACGCAGTATTTT,CASSLGGTQYF
14,NA,TRBV28,TRBJ2-7,NA,TGTGCCAGCAACCCCCCTGGCAGCTCCTACGAGCAGTACTTC,CASNPPGSSYEQYF
17,NA,TRBV11-2,TRBJ1-4,NA,TGTGCCAGCAGCTTAGGCGGCGGCCTTACGACAGGTGAAAAACTGTTTTTT,CASSLGGGLTTGEKLFF
15,NA,TRBV7-6,TRBJ2-1,NA,TGTGCCAGCAGCTTAGGCCCCCGACCTGACAATGAGCAGTTCTTC,CASSLGPRPDNEQFF
13,NA,TRBV6-5,TRBJ1-4,NA,TGTGCCACCCGTGACAGTTCTAATGAAAAACTGTTTTTT,CATRDSSNEKLFF
14,NA,TRBV11-3,TRBJ2-1,many,TGTGCCAGCAGCCCTCAGGACGGATACAATGAGCAGTTCTTC,CASSPQDGYNEQFF
15,TRBD2,TRBV14,TRBJ2-1,NA,TGTGCCAGCAGTGAAGGGACTAGCGGAGGCGATGAGCAGTTCTTC,CASSEGTSGGDEQFF
14,TRBD1,TRBV27,TRBJ1-2,NA,TGTGCCAGCAGTTCCATGGACAGGGTCCTTGACTACACCTTC,CASSSMDRVLDYTF
15,TRBD1,TRBV10-3,TRBJ2-7,NA,TGTGCCATCAGTGAGGGGACAGGGGGCTTTGGCGAGCAGTACTTC,CAISEGTGGFGEQYF
15,NA,TRBV11-2,TRBJ1-2,NA,TGTGCCAGCAGCACTACAGGTGACCTTCGTATTGCCTACACCTTC,CASSTTGDLRIAYTF